This T cell receptor beta chain was found in a study of blood T cells in healthy people across ages. About the study: Roughly one uniquely barcoded beta molecule per two T cells was captured.

Germline-derived CDR1 and CDR2 are SNHLY and FYNNEI. The CDR3 totals 13 residues. Trimming shortened V by 4 bases and J by 5 bases, and 9 bases separated the two germline ends. This clonotype was picked up a small number of times. The authors ran a second PCR of roughly 6 to 11 cycles using a sample-barcoded 5' primer and a J-beta primer mix. TCRdb fed the 5' RACE reads into MiXCR, producing one record per CDR3 protein. Of some 320,000 distinct CDR3 sequences listed, 25% to 30% are singletons. The sequencing input was blood. This receptor was identified in a woman in her 70s in good health. The J gene is TRBJ1-5, the V gene TRBV2, with D possibly TRBD1 on 6 matching bases. This CDR3 reads CASSGEGDQPQHF. DNA for the CDR3: TGTGCCAGCAGTGGGGAGGGGGATCAGCCCCAGCATTTT.